This passage covers 2 T cell receptor beta chains from one sample sequenced in a study of blood T cell repertoires in COVID-19. Sequenced by immunoSEQ multiplex PCR; TCRdb stores in-frame clones only, minus some. The sample records approximately 300,000 clones, 90% being singletons. The sequenced sample consisted of PBMCs or T cells enriched from blood (not recorded which). The receptor set was obtained from a man aged 55 to 69 who had recovered from COVID-19.

The chain combines TRBV6-5 with TRBJ2-1; the match to TRBD2 covers 9 bases. The junction had 10 bases not matched to a gene; V was cut back by 5 bases and J by 8 bases. The germline gives CDR1 MNHEY, CDR2 SVGAGI. This CDR3 spans 15 amino acids. The CDR3 spells CASSPVPSGEDEQFF. CDR3 nucleotide sequence: TGTGCCAGCAGTCCCGTTCCTAGCGGGGAGGATGAGCAGTTCTTC.

This clone appeared once. The V and J genes are TRBV4-2 and TRBJ2-2; D may be TRBD2 (6 bases). This CDR3 has 17 amino acids. V was cut by 5 bases and J by 4 bases, with 20 bases left in between. CDR1 LGHNA and CDR2 YNFKEQ come from the germline V gene. CDR3 in amino acids: CASSARLLASGTGELFF. The DNA for the CDR3 is TGTGCCAGCAGCGCCCGTTTACTAGCTAGTGGCACCGGGGAGCTGTTTTTT.